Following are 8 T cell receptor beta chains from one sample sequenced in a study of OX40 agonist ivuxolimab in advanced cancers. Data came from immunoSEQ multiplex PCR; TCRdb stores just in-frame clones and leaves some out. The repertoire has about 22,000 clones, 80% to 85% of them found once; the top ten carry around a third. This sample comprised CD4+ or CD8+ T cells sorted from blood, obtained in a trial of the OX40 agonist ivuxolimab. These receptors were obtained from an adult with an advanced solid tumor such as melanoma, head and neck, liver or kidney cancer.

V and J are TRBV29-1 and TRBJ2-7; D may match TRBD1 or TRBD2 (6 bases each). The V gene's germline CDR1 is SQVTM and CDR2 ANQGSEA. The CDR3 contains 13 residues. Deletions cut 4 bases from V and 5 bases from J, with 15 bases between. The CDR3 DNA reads TGCAGCGTTGTAGGGGGGTATGTTGACGAGCAGTACTTC. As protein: CSVVGGYVDEQYF.

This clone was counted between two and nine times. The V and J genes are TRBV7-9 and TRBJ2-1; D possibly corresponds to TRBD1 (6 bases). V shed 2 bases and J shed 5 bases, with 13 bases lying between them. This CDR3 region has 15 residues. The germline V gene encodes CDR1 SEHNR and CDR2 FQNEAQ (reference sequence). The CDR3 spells CASSLHQGRDNEQFF. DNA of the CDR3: TGTGCCAGCAGCTTACATCAGGGGCGGGACAATGAGCAGTTCTTC.

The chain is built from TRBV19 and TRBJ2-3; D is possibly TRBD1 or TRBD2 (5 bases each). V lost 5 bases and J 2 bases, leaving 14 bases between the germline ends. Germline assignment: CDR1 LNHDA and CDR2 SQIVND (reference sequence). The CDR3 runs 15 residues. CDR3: CASSPGRFITDTQYF. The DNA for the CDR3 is TGTGCCAGTAGTCCGGGACGTTTTATCACAGATACGCAGTATTTT.

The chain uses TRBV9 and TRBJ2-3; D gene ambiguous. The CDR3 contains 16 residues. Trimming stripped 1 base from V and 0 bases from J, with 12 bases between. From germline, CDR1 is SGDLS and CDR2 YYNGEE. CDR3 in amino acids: CASSVWEGPSTDTQYF. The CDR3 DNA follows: TGTGCCAGCAGCGTATGGGAAGGGCCTAGCACAGATACGCAGTATTTT.

The CDR3 DNA sequence: TGCGCCAGCAGTGAGTCGCAGGGCAATCAGCCCCAGCATTTT. Translation: CASSESQGNQPQHF. This rearrangement joins TRBV10-2 to TRBJ1-5; no firm D call. The CDR3 length is 14 residues. V dropped 0 bases and J dropped 2 bases, with 5 bases sitting between them. CDR1 is WSHSY, CDR2 SAAADI, per germline.

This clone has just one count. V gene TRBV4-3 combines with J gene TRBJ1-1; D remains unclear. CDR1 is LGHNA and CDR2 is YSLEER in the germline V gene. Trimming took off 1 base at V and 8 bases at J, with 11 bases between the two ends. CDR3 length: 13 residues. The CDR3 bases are TGCGCCAGCAGCCAAGTTAACGGACTAGAAGCTTTCTTT. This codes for CASSQVNGLEAFF.

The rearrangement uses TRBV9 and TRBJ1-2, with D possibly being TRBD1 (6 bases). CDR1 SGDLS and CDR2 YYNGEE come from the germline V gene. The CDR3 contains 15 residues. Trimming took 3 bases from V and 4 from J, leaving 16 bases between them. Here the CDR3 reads CASSANLRGFYGYTF. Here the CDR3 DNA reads TGTGCCAGCAGCGCCAACCTCAGGGGTTTCTATGGCTACACCTTC. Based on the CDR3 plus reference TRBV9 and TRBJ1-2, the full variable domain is DSGVTQTPKHLITATGQRVTLRCSPRSGDLSVYWYQQSLDQGLQFLIQYYNGEERAKGNILERFSAQQFPDLHSELNLSSLELGDSALYFCASSANLRGFYGYTFGSGTRLTVV.

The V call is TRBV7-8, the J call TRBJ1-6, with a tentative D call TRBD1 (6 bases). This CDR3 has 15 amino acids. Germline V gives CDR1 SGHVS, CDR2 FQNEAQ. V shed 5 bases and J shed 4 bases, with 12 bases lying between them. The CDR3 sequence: CASSLRQGYNSPLHF. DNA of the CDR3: TGTGCCAGCAGCCTCCGGCAGGGGTATAATTCACCCCTCCACTTT.